This TCR beta chain was retrieved from a study of T-cell memory formation after mild COVID-19. The study's findings and limits: Later expanders leaned CD4+, whereas day 15 to 85 contracting clones were balanced CD4/CD8. The pre-infection memory compartment contained some responding clones, suggesting cross-reactive memory joined.

Via MiXCR, TCRdb re-called the 5' RACE reads, giving one row per CDR3 protein. The data contain 110,000 or so distinct CDR3 sequences, 18% of them singletons. A few counts support this clonotype. As yet, its antigen is unknown. Germline V gene lookup returns CDR1 SGHTA and CDR2 FQGNSA. With 4 bases removed from V and 6 bases from J, the gap between germline ends came to 7 bases. This CDR3 spans 11 amino acids. The sample consisted of PBMCs or a T cell subset sorted from them (not recorded which). The TCR originated in a man younger than 35 who had mild COVID-19 (a few samples of this study predate the infection). Cell type and time point are not known. The V and J genes are TRBV7-2 and TRBJ2-7; the D is unclear. The DNA of the CDR3 is TGTGCCAGCAGCTCCCTCAGCGAGCAGTACTTC. Its protein is CASSSLSEQYF. The full variable domain, in which reference TRBV7-2 and TRBJ2-7 provide the parts outside the CDR3, is GAGVSQSPSNKVTEKGKDVELRCDPISGHTALYWYRQSLGQGLEFLIYFQGNSAPDKSGLPSDRFSAERTGGSVSTLTIQRTQQEDSAVYLCASSSLSEQYFGPGTRLTVT.